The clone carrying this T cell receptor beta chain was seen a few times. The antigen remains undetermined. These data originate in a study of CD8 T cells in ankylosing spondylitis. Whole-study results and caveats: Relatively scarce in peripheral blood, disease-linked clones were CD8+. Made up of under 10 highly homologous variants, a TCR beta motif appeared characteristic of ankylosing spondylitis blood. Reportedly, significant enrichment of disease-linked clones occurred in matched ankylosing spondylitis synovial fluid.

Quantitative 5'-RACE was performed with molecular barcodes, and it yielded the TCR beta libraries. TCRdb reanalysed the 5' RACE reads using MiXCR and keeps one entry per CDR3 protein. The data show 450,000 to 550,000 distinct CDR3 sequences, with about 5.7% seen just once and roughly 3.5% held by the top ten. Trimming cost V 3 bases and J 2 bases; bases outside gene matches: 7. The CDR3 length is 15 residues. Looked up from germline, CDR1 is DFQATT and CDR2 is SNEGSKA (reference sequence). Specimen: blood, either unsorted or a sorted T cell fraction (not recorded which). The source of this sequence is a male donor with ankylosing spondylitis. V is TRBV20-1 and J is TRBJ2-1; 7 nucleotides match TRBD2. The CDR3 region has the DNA TGCAGTGCTAGCATCCCTAGCGGCCCCTACAATGAGCAGTTCTTC. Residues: CSASIPSGPYNEQFF.